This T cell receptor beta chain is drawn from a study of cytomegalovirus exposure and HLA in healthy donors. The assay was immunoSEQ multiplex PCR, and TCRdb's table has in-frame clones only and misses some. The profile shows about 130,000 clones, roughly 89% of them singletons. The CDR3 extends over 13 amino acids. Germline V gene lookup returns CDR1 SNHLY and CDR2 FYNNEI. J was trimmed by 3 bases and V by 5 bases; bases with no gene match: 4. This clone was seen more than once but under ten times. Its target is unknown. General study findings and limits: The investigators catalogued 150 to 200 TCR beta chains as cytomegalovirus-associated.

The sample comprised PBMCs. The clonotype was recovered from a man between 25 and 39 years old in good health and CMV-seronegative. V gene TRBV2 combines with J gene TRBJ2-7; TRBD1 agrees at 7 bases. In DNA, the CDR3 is TGTGCCAGCAGTTTTAGGGACAGCTACGAGCAGTACTTC. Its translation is CASSFRDSYEQYF.